The source of this T cell receptor (beta chain) is a study of T cell clonotyping in hematopoietic cell transplantation. Study findings and constraints: At the given depth, recipient repertoires were over 95% de novo clonotypes. Broader posttransplant TCR repertoire diversity was predicted by graft donor and pretransplant recipient Inverse Simpson Index values. Pathologically expanded recipient clonotypes increased progressively from day 30 to day 180 as diversity fell.

Assay: immunoSEQ multiplex PCR; the TCRdb copy retains only in-frame clones and omits some. The table records roughly 3,500 clones, around 79% of them present only once. To note about this clone: Antigen: not known.

V lost 2 bases, J lost 1 base, and 3 bases stayed unmatched. Germline CDR1 is LNHDA and CDR2 is SQIVND (reference sequence). This CDR3 has 15 residues. The source is a female patient aged 50 to 65 who had an allogeneic stem cell transplant from an unrelated donor, so the T cells may come from the graft donor. Some clones in this sample may be carry-over from other donors' samples. V and J are TRBV19 and TRBJ1-1; the match to TRBD1 covers 8 bases. The source material was peripheral blood mononuclear cells, sampled at the time of graft-versus-host disease after allogeneic stem cell transplant. The DNA for the CDR3 is TGTGCCAGTAGTATAACCGGGACAGGGAACACTGAAGCTTTCTTT. Its protein product is CASSITGTGNTEAFF.